Detailed here is one T cell receptor beta chain. These data are taken from a study of response to subunit inactivated influenza vaccine. Each CDR3 protein is one row after TCRdb ran MiXCR on the RT-PCR reads. The profile shows about 540,000 distinct CDR3 sequences, roughly a quarter of them singletons. CDR1 is ENHRY, CDR2 SYGVKD, per germline. V shed 0 bases and J 6 bases; nucleotides not matched to a gene: 3. The CDR3 is 15 amino acids. The same sample was also studied in work on T cells expressing NK-cell markers. This second study notes: As the method of synthesis, 5'RACE template switching with UMIs yielded TCR beta cDNA. The authors derived TCR beta repertoires from sorted CD3+CD56+NKG2C+, CD3+CD56+NKG2C- and CD3+CD56-NKG2C+ T cells. Among CD8+ T cells from five or six donors, dominant NKG2C+ clonotypes accounted for roughly 1.0-7.0%. Topping the CD3+CD56-NKG2C+ fraction as well were these clonotypes, in a handful of donors.

The chain has TRBV10-3 and TRBJ2-2; 8 nucleotides agree with TRBD2. Sequenced here: CD4+ T cells sorted from PBMCs, sampled about 11 days after vaccination. This clonotype was obtained from a man aged 50-60 years who received an inactivated influenza vaccine. The CDR3 nucleotides are TGTGCCATCAGTGAGTCGTCGGGGGGGCCCGGGGAGCTGTTTTTT. The encoded protein is CAISESSGGPGELFF.